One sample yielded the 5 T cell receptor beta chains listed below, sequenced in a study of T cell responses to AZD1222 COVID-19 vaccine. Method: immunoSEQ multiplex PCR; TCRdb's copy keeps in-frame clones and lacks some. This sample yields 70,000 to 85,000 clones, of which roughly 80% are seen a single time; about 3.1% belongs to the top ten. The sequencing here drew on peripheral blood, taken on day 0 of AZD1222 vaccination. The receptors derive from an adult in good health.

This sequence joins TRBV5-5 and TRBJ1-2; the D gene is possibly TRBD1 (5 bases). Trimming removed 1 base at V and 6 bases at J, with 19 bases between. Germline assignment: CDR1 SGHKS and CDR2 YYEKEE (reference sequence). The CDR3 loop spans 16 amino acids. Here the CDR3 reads CASSLYRIGREDGYTF. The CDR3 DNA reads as TGTGCCAGCAGCTTGTACAGGATCGGCCGGGAGGATGGCTACACCTTC.

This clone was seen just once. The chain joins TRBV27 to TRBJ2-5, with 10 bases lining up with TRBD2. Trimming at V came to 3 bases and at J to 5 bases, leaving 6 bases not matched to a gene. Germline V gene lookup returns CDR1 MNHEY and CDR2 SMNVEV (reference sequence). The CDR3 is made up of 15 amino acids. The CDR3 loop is CASSFTSGNQETQYF. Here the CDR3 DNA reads TGTGCCAGCAGTTTCACTAGCGGGAATCAGGAGACCCAGTACTTC.

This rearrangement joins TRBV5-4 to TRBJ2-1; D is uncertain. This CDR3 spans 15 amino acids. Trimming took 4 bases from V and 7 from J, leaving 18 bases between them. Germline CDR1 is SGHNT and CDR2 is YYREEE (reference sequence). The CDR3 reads CASSVEGFSRNEQFF. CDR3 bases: TGTGCCAGCAGCGTAGAAGGGTTCAGCAGGAATGAGCAGTTCTTC.

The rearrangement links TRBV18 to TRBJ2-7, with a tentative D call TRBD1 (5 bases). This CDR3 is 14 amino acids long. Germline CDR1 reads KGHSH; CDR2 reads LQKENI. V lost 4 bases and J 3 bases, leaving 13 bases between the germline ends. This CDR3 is CASSLEQVSYEQYF. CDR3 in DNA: TGTGCCAGCTCACTGGAACAGGTCAGCTACGAGCAGTACTTC.

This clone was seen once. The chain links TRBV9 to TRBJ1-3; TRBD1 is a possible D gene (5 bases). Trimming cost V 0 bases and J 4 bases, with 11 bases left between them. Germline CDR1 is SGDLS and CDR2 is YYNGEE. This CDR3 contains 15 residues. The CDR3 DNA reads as TGTGCCAGCAGCGTAGGTGGGGGAACGGGAAACACCATATATTTT. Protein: CASSVGGGTGNTIYF.